Below are 2 T cell receptor beta chains sequenced from a single sample in a study of control samples from healthy donors and cancer patients. Profiled with immunoSEQ multiplex PCR; TCRdb holds only in-frame clones, not every one. Found here are 74,000 or so clones, about nine tenths of them singletons; the top ten hold roughly 6.9%. Material for sequencing was blood. The receptor source for this set is a man aged 50 or older in good health.

This clone appeared a few times. This chain uses TRBV2 with TRBJ1-1, with D unclear. V dropped 8 bases and J dropped 11 bases, with 18 bases sitting between them. CDR1 is SNHLY and CDR2 is FYNNEI in the germline V gene. CDR3 size: 12 residues. The chain's CDR3 is CASHRALWSAFF. CDR3 nucleotide sequence: TGTGCCAGCCATAGGGCCCTGTGGAGTGCTTTCTTT.

The CDR3: CATSDLGTGDNEQFF. The CDR3 DNA follows: TGTGCCACCAGTGATTTAGGGACCGGAGACAATGAGCAGTTCTTC. The rearrangement uses TRBV24-1 and TRBJ2-1; the D gene could be TRBD1 or TRBD2 (5 bases each). This CDR3 spans 15 amino acids. Per germline, CDR1 KGHDR and CDR2 SFDVKD. V was trimmed by 1 base and J by 5 bases, leaving 11 bases between them.